This TCR delta chain was profiled in a study of γδ T cells in repeated Plasmodium falciparum infection. Study information: Malian children with intense seasonal malaria exposure were compared with matched Australian children.

This clone was picked up a small number of times. The antigen is undetermined. TCRdb pairs this DNA with a much larger clone's protein that differs at residue 14, likely a read error; the protein shown was translated from the DNA. Losses at the gene ends were 4 bases for V and 2 bases for J; bases not matched to a gene: 19. This CDR3 has 20 amino acids. Germline-derived CDR1 and CDR2 are TSWWSYY and QGS. General observations from the study: Vdelta2-negative gammadelta repertoires, largely Vdelta1+, seemingly showed infection-driven waves of new clonal selection.

TCRdb called clones anew from the multiplex PCR reads with CATT. This sample yields roughly 50,000 delta-chain clones, of which over 1.5% are seen a single time; 8.5% to 10% belongs to the top ten. Bulk repertoires came from Vgamma9/Vdelta2+ or Vdelta2-negative gammadelta T cells flow-sorted from PBMC. Sequenced: gamma-delta T cells from blood. The sequence was obtained from a pool of human donors (malaria-infected and uninfected, not separated). The chain links TRDV1 to TRDJ1; TRDD3 matches 10 bases. The J gene is not listed in TCRdb, so it was assigned here from a DNA match to germline. For the CDR3, the DNA is TGTGCTCTTGGGGCCATGAGGACGAGGGGGATACGCTTGCCTACCGATAAACTCATCTTT. Encoded protein: CALGAMRTRGIRLPTDKLIF.